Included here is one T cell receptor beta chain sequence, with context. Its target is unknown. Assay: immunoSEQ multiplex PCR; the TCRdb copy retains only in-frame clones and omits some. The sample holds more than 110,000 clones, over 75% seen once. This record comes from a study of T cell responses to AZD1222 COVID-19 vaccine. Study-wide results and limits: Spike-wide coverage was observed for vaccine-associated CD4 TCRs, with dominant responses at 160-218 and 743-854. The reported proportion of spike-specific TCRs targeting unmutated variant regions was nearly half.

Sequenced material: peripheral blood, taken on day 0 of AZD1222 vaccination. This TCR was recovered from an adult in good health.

The CDR3 protein is CASSVGVEAEKLFF. CDR3 bases: TGTGCCAGCAGCGTAGGGGTAGAGGCTGAAAAACTGTTTTTT. V usage is TRBV9 and J usage is TRBJ1-4; unclear D gene. Trimming shortened V by 0 bases and J by 7 bases, and 10 bases separated the two germline ends. The germline V gene encodes CDR1 SGDLS and CDR2 YYNGEE. This CDR3 has 14 residues.